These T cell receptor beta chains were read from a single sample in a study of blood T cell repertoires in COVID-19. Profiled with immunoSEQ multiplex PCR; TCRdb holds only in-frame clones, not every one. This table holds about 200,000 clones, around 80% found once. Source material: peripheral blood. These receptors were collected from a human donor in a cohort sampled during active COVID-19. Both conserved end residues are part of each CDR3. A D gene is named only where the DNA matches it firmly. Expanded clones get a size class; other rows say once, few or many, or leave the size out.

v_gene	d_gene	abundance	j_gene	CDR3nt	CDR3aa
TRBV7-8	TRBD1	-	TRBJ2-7	TGTGCCAGCAGCTTAGAAGTACGGGACAGGGGAAGGGAGCAGTACTTC	CASSLEVRDRGREQYF
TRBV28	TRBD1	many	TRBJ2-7	TGTGCCAGCAGCCCAATACCGGGACAGGGATTCTCGAAACTAGCGTACTCCTACGAGCAGTACTTC	CASSPIPGQGFSKLAYSYEQYF
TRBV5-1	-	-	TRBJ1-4	TGCGCCAGCAGCTTGGGCGGCCCTAATGAAAAACTGTTTTTT	CASSLGGPNEKLFF
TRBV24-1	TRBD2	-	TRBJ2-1	TGTGCCACCAGTGATTCCGCAGGCACGGGACTAGCGGGAGAGCAGTTCTTC	CATSDSAGTGLAGEQFF
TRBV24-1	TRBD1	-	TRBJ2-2	TGTGCCACCAGTGAGTCGGGACAGAGACTAACCGGGGAGCTGTTTTTT	CATSESGQRLTGELFF
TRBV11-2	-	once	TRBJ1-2	TGTGCCAGCAGCTTAGTACAGGGCCACTATGGCTACACCTTC	CASSLVQGHYGYTF
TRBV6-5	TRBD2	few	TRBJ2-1	TGTGCCAGCAGTATAGCGGGGGCTACCTACAATGAGCAGTTCTTC	CASSIAGATYNEQFF
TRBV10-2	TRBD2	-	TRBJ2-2	TGCGCCAGCAGGGGGACTAGCCGGTCCGGGGAGCTGTTTTTT	CASRGTSRSGELFF
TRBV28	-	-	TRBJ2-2	TGTGCCAGCAGTCTCGGCCAAGGAAGCGGGTTTGCCGGGGAGCTGTTTTTT	CASSLGQGSGFAGELFF
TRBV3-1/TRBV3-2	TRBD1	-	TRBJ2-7	TGTGCCAGCAGCCGACAAACAGGGGGGAAATCCTACGAGCAGTACTTC	CASSRQTGGKSYEQYF
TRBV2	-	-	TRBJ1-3	TGTGCCAGCAGTGAATGGGGCTCCGGAAACACCATATATTTT	CASSEWGSGNTIYF
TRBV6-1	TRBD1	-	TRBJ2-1	TGTGCCAGCAGTGAAAGGACAGGGGGCTCTGAGCAGTTCTTC	CASSERTGGSEQFF
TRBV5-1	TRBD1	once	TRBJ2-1	TGCGCCAGCAGCTTACTAGACAGGGGTGATGAGCAGTTCTTC	CASSLLDRGDEQFF
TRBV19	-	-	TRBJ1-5	TGTGCCAGTAGTATAGATTGGACCGAAGACTATAGCAATCAGCCCCAGCATTTT	CASSIDWTEDYSNQPQHF
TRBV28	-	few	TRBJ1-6	TGTGCCAGCCTCGATTCCGGTCCCTATAATTCACCCCTCCACTTT	CASLDSGPYNSPLHF
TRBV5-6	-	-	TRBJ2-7	TGTGCCAGCAGCTTCTTAAACTACGAGCAGTACTTC	CASSFLNYEQYF
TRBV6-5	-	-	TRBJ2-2	TGTGCCAGCAGCCGAACCGGTGCCGGGGAGCTGTTTTTT	CASSRTGAGELFF
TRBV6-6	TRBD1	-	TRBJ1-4	TGTGCCAGCAGTTTCGGGGACAGGACAAATGAAAAACTGTTTTTT	CASSFGDRTNEKLFF
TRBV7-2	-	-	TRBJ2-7	TGTGCCAGCAGCTTAACAGACCACGAGCAGTACTTC	CASSLTDHEQYF
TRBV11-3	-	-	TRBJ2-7	TGTGCCAGCAGCTTAGATGCGGGGAAGCAGTACTTC	CASSLDAGKQYF
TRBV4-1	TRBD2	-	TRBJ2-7	TGCGCCAGCAGCCCGCGGGGAGGGGCGGGAGAAGTTCGCAGCTACGAGCAGTACTTC	CASSPRGGAGEVRSYEQYF
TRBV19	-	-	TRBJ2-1	TGTGCCAGTAGTATAGGTCCGGATGAGCAGTTCTTC	CASSIGPDEQFF
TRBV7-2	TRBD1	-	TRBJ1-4	TGTGCCAGCAGCTCTCACCCTCATACAGGGGGTGGTGAAAAACTGTTTTTT	CASSSHPHTGGGEKLFF
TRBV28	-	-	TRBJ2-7	TGTGCCAGCAGGCAGGGGCTAGGGGAGCAGTACTTC	CASRQGLGEQYF
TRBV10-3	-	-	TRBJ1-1	TGTGCCATGGGACTGGGAGTTAACACTGAAGCTTTCTTT	CAMGLGVNTEAFF
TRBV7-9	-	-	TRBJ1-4	TGTGCCAGCAGCAACCTCAGGGGTTTTAATGAAAAACTGTTTTTT	CASSNLRGFNEKLFF
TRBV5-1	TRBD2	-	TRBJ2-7	TGCGCCAGCAGCTTGGCGTCTGGGACTAGCCCCTACGAGCAGTACTTC	CASSLASGTSPYEQYF
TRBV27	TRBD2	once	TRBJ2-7	TGTGCCAGCAGTTTACTAGCGGGAGGGCCGGATGAGCAGTACTTC	CASSLLAGGPDEQYF
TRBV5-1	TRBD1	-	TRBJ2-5	TGCGCCAGCAGCCCCACAGGGGGCGCAGAGACCCAGTACTTC	CASSPTGGAETQYF
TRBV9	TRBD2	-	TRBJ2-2	TGTGCCAGCAGCGTACGGGGGAGGGGCACCGGGGAGCTGTTTTTT	CASSVRGRGTGELFF
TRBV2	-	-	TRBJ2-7	TGTGCCAGCAGTGAGGAGTCGGCCCATTTCTTCGAGCAGTACTTC	CASSEESAHFFEQYF
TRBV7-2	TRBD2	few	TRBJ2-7	TGTGCCAGCAGCTTAGCTCCTTTGCTGCTAGCGGGGGCCTACGAGCAGTACTTC	CASSLAPLLLAGAYEQYF
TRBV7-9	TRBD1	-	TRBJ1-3	TGTGCCAGCAGCCCACCGGGACAGGGAAACACCATATATTTT	CASSPPGQGNTIYF